This T cell receptor beta chain is drawn from a study of cytomegalovirus exposure and HLA in healthy donors. Whole-study results and caveats: A later analysis showed HLA-associated TCR beta chains outstripping equally common others in clonal expansion. Sequencing depth roughly uniform across donors was assumed in presence/absence analyses.

To note about this clone: Its cognate antigen is unknown.

Donors likely had unrecorded immune exposures despite being nominally healthy when sampled. Use of 60 Vbeta and 13 Jbeta primers characterized the PCR. TCRdb keeps only in-frame clones here, not all; method: immunoSEQ multiplex PCR. This sample has about 130,000 clones, with about 79% found just once. CDR3 length: 15 residues. Trimming removed 3 bases at V and 9 bases at J, with 16 bases between. Germline CDR1 is SGHDT and CDR2 is YYEEEE. The receptor was isolated from a man in his forties or fifties in good health and CMV-seronegative. J is TRBJ1-6 and V is TRBV5-6; D uncertain. Source material: PBMCs. The CDR3 protein is CASSSSPPTGSPLHF. DNA for the CDR3: TGTGCCAGCAGCTCTAGTCCCCCGACCGGTTCACCCCTCCACTTT.